This TCR beta chain was documented in a study of blood T cell repertoires in COVID-19. Study at large: Italy, Spain and the United States were the sources of the convalescent and acute COVID-19 samples. The analysed material was cDNA or gDNA that came from T cells, B-cell-depleted T cells, or PBMCs.

The junction had 10 bases not matched to a gene; V was cut back by 4 bases and J by 4 bases. This CDR3 region has 15 residues. Germline V gives CDR1 SGHRS, CDR2 YFSETQ. Per the original methods: Reference gene primers were amplified, and this amplification served to estimate nucleated cell counts. Sequencing was performed with immunoSEQ multiplex PCR; in TCRdb, only in-frame clones are kept and a portion is missing. The V and J calls and clone size come from that table; D and trimming were worked out from the DNA. The sample lists around 30,000 clones; roughly 89% were seen once. Sequencing was carried out using peripheral blood. This chain joins TRBV5-1 and TRBJ2-5; 7 nucleotides line up with TRBD1. The receptor comes from a man between 70 and 80 years old with active COVID-19. CDR3: CASSPLKGAGETQYF. The CDR3 DNA follows: TGCGCCAGCAGCCCCCTCAAGGGGGCGGGAGAGACCCAGTACTTC.